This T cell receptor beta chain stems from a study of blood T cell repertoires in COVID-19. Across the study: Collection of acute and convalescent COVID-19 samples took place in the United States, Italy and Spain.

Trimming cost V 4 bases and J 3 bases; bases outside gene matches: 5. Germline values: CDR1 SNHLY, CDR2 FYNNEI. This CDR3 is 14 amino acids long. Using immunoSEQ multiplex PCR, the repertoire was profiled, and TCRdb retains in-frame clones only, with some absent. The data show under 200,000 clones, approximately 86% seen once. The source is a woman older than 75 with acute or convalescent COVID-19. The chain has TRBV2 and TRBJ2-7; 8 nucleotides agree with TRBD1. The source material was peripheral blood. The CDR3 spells CASSGQGRDYEQYF. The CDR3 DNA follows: TGTGCCAGCAGTGGACAGGGGCGCGACTACGAGCAGTACTTC.